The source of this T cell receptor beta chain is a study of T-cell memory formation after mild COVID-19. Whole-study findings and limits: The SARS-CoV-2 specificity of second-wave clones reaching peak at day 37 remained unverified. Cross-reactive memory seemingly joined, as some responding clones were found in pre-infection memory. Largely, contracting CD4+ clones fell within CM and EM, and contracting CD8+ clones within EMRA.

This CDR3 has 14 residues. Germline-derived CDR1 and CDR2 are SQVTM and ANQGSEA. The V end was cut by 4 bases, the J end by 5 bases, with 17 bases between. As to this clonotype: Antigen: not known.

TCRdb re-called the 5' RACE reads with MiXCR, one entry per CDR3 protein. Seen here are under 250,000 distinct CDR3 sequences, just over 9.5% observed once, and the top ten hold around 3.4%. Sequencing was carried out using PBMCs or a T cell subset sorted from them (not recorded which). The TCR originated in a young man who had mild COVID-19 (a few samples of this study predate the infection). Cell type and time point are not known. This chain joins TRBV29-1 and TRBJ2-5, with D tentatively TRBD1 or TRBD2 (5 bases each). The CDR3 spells CSVARDLAWETQYF. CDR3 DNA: TGCAGCGTTGCTCGGGACCTTGCGTGGGAGACCCAGTACTTC.